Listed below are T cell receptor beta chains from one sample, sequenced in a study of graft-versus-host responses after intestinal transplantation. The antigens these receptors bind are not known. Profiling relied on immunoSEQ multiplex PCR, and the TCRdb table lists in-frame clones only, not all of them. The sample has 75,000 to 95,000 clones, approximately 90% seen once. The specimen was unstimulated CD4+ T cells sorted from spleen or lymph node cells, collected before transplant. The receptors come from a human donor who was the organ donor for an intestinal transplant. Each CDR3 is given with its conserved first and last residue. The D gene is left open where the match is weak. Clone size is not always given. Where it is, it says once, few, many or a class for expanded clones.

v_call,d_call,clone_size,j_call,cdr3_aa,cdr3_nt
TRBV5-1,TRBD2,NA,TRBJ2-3,CASSLGGTSGGLEDTQYF,TGCGCCAGCAGCTTGGGGGGTACAAGCGGGGGGCTGGAAGATACGCAGTATTTT
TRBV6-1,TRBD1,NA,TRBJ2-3,CASSEGQGGDTQYF,TGTGCCAGCAGTGAGGGACAGGGGGGAGATACGCAGTATTTT
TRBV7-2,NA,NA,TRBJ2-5,CASSLVAARGWETQYF,TGTGCCAGCAGCTTAGTGGCGGCGAGAGGTTGGGAGACCCAGTACTTC
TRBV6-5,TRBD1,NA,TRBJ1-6,CASRDRGDSPLHF,TGTGCCAGCAGAGACAGGGGTGATTCACCCCTCCACTTT
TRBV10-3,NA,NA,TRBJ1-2,CAIFGEWDGYTF,TGTGCCATCTTCGGGGAATGGGATGGCTACACCTTC
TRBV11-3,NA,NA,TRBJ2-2,CASSQSGYTGEPFF,TGTGCCAGCAGCCAGAGCGGGTACACCGGGGAGCCGTTTTTT
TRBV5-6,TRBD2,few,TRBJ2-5,CASSLRLAGGRYQETQYF,TGTGCCAGCAGCTTGAGACTAGCGGGGGGCAGGTACCAAGAGACCCAGTACTTC
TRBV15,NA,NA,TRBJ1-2,CATSRRTDFNYGYTF,TGTGCCACCAGCAGACGGACAGACTTCAACTATGGCTACACCTTC
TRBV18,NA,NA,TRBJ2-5,CASSPGAAGETQYF,TGTGCCAGCTCACCAGGGGCCGCCGGAGAGACCCAGTACTTC
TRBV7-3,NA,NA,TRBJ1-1,CASSSYGGDTEAFF,TGTGCCAGCAGCTCCTACGGGGGGGACACTGAAGCTTTCTTT
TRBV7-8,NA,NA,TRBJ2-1,CASSLTRGYNEQFF,TGTGCCAGCAGCTTAACGCGGGGTTACAATGAGCAGTTCTTC
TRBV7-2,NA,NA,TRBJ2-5,CASSLLGGETQYF,TGTGCCAGCAGCTTACTCGGAGGAGAGACCCAGTACTTC
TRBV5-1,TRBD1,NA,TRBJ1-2,CASSLSGTGGVDGYTF,TGCGCCAGCAGCTTGAGCGGGACAGGGGGCGTAGATGGCTACACCTTC
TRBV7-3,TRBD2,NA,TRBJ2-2,CASSLTSGSTGELFF,TGTGCCAGCAGCTTGACTAGCGGGAGCACCGGGGAGCTGTTTTTT
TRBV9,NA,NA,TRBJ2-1,CASSVGGRGIYNEQFF,TGTGCCAGCAGCGTAGGGGGGCGGGGGATCTACAATGAGCAGTTCTTC
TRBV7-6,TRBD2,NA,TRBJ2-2,CASSILAGVVSGELFF,TGTGCCAGCAGCATACTAGCGGGGGTGGTTTCCGGGGAGCTGTTTTTT
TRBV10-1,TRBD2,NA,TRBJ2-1,CASSERGLAGDEQFF,TGCGCCAGCAGTGAGAGGGGACTAGCGGGTGATGAGCAGTTCTTC
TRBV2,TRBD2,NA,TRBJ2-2,CASSRLAGALRSGELFF,TGTGCCAGCAGCCGACTAGCGGGAGCGCTTCGTTCCGGGGAGCTGTTTTTT
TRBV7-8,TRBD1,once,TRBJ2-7,CASSLDRRFYEQYF,TGTGCCAGCAGCCTGGACAGGAGGTTCTACGAGCAGTACTTC
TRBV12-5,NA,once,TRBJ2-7,CASGLGETSSYEQYF,TGTGCTAGTGGTTTAGGTGAAACTAGCTCCTACGAGCAGTACTTC
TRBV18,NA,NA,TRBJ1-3,CASLRNSPAAGNTIYF,TGTGCCAGCTTGAGGAATAGCCCCGCGGCTGGAAACACCATATATTTT
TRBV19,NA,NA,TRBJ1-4,CASRPGASRPNEKLFF,TGTGCCAGTAGACCAGGGGCGTCGAGGCCTAATGAAAAACTGTTTTTT
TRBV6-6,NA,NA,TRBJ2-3,CASSYRDSNTDTQYF,TGTGCCAGCAGTTACCGGGACTCCAACACAGATACGCAGTATTTT
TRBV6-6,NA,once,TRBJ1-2,CASSLGQNYGYTF,TGTGCCAGCAGTCTTGGACAGAACTATGGCTACACCTTC
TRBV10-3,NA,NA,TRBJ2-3,CAISERGAQADTQYF,TGTGCCATCAGTGAGCGGGGAGCGCAGGCAGATACGCAGTATTTT
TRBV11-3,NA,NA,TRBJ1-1,CASSLPEKNTEAFF,TGTGCCAGCAGCCTCCCAGAAAAGAACACTGAAGCTTTCTTT
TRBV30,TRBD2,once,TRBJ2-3,CAWSVRGGTDTQYF,TGTGCCTGGAGTGTGCGGGGGGGCACAGATACGCAGTATTTT
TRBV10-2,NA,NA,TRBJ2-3,CASDLGGGTDTQYF,TGCGCCAGCGACTTAGGGGGAGGCACAGATACGCAGTATTTT
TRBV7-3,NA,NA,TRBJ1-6,CASSLIAGSPDSPLHF,TGTGCCAGCAGCCTTATTGCAGGGTCCCCGGATTCACCCCTCCACTTT
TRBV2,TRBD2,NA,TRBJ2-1,CASRALSGGRTTNEQFF,TGTGCCAGCAGGGCGCTCTCTGGCGGGAGAACTACCAATGAGCAGTTCTTC
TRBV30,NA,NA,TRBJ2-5,CAWSVSLAQETQYF,TGTGCCTGGAGTGTAAGTCTAGCACAAGAGACCCAGTACTTC
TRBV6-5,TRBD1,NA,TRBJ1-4,CASSRETGEGEKLFF,TGTGCCAGCAGTCGGGAGACAGGGGAGGGTGAAAAACTGTTTTTT
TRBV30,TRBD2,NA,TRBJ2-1,CAWSVRGSPPYNEQFF,TGTGCCTGGAGTGTACGCGGGAGTCCGCCCTACAATGAGCAGTTCTTC
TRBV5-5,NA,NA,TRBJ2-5,CASSLVGGANQETQYF,TGTGCCAGCAGCTTGGTTGGCGGGGCCAATCAAGAGACCCAGTACTTC
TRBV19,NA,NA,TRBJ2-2,CASSKRVRYTGELFF,TGTGCCAGTAGTAAACGGGTCAGATACACCGGGGAGCTGTTTTTT
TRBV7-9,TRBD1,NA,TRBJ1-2,CASSSTGQGEGGYTF,TGTGCCAGCAGCTCCACCGGACAGGGGGAGGGTGGCTACACCTTC
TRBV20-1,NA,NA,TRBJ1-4,CSAGANEKLFF,TGCAGTGCCGGGGCTAATGAAAAACTGTTTTTT
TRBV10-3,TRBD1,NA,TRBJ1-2,CAISRSGQGELNGYTF,TGTGCCATCAGCAGGTCCGGACAGGGTGAATTGAATGGCTACACCTTC
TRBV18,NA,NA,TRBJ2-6,CASSPLDSSSGANVLTF,TGTGCCAGCTCACCACTCGACAGTAGCTCTGGGGCCAACGTCCTGACTTTC
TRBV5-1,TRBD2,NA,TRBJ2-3,CASSLPSPSGGRSDTQYF,TGCGCCAGCAGCTTGCCCTCCCCTAGCGGGGGGCGGTCAGATACGCAGTATTTT
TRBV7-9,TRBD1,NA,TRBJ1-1,CASSLEGVGTGGFFSEAFF,TGTGCCAGCAGCCTAGAGGGTGTGGGGACAGGGGGCTTCTTCTCTGAAGCTTTCTTT